The 21 T cell receptor beta chains in this list originate from one sample, sequenced in a study of OX40 agonist ivuxolimab in advanced cancers. The protocol was immunoSEQ multiplex PCR, while the TCRdb copy is restricted to in-frame clones and leaves out a portion. The top ten hold about 0.42% of the sample, which has tens of thousands of clones, around nine tenths seen once. The input for sequencing was CD4+ or CD8+ T cells sorted from blood, taken in a trial of the OX40 agonist ivuxolimab. These TCRs come from an adult with an advanced solid tumor such as melanoma, head and neck, liver or kidney cancer.

This chain joins TRBV19 and TRBJ2-2; 11 nucleotides agree with TRBD1. This CDR3 spans 16 amino acids. Germline V lookup: CDR1 LNHDA, CDR2 SQIVND (reference sequence). Trimming removed 4 bases from V and 7 bases from J; junction bases left unmatched: 8. The CDR3 spells CASSKPGTGGIGELFF. In nucleotides, the CDR3 is TGTGCCAGTAGTAAACCCGGGACAGGGGGGATCGGGGAGCTGTTTTTT.

The rearrangement joins TRBV19 to TRBJ1-5; D is unresolved. Germline CDR1 is LNHDA and CDR2 is SQIVND (reference sequence). The CDR3 totals 15 residues. Between the trimmed V and J ends, which lost 6 bases and 0 bases, there was a span of 12 bases. For the CDR3, the DNA is TGTGCCAGTAGGAGGTCAGATTATAGCAATCAGCCCCAGCATTTT. Translated: CASRRSDYSNQPQHF.

The V gene is TRBV5-8, the J gene TRBJ1-2; D not resolved. CDR3 length: 13 residues. The germline V gene encodes CDR1 SGHTS and CDR2 YDEGEE. V lost 0 bases, J lost 4 bases, and 7 bases lay in between. The chain's CDR3 is CASSLDPFYGYTF. CDR3 nucleotides: TGTGCCAGCAGCTTGGATCCCTTCTATGGCTACACCTTC.

This chain uses TRBV18 with TRBJ2-5; perhaps TRBD2 as D (5 bases). The CDR3 covers 16 residues. V was cut by 1 base and J by 5 bases, with 17 bases left in between. Germline values: CDR1 KGHSH, CDR2 LQKENI. The CDR3 coding sequence is TGTGCCAGCTCACCACAGTCACTAGACGGCGAGGAGACCCAGTACTTC. The encoded protein is CASSPQSLDGEETQYF.

As to this clone: Other nucleotide sequences in the sample specify the same CDR3. V and J are TRBV14 and TRBJ2-1; the D gene could be TRBD1 or TRBD2 (6 bases each). The V end lost 3 bases, the J end lost 7 bases, and 22 bases lay between the germline ends. CDR3 size: 17 residues. CDR1 is SGHDN, CDR2 FVKESK, per germline. Here the CDR3 reads CASSHIRGQTFGNEQFF. The CDR3 DNA sequence: TGTGCCAGCAGCCATATTCGGGGGCAGACTTTCGGGAATGAGCAGTTCTTC. The full variable domain, in which reference TRBV14 and TRBJ2-1 provide the parts outside the CDR3, is EAGVTQFPSHSVIEKGQTVTLRCDPISGHDNLYWYRRVMGKEIKFLLHFVKESKQDESGMPNNRFLAERTGGTYSTLKVQPAELEDSGVYFCASSHIRGQTFGNEQFFGPGTRLTVL.

This clone has more than one count but fewer than ten. The chain carries TRBV7-2 and TRBJ2-7; no clear D. CDR1 is SGHTA, CDR2 FQGNSA, per germline. The CDR3 spans 12 residues. V was pared by 3 bases and J by 0 bases, with 3 bases between. This CDR3 reads CASSFSSYEQYF. The CDR3, as DNA: TGTGCCAGCAGCTTCAGCTCCTACGAGCAGTACTTC.

The chain is built from TRBV18 and TRBJ2-1; 8 bases line up with TRBD1. Germline values: CDR1 KGHSH, CDR2 LQKENI. V shed 4 bases, J shed 9 bases, and the junction held 11 bases outside the gene matches. This CDR3 has 15 amino acids. The CDR3 is CASSLSGQGAVEQFF. In nucleotides, the CDR3 is TGTGCCAGCTCACTGAGTGGGCAGGGGGCTGTTGAGCAGTTCTTC.

J is TRBJ2-1 and V is TRBV28; 10 positions match TRBD2. Germline V gene lookup returns CDR1 MDHEN and CDR2 SYDVKM. The CDR3 is 16 residues long. V gave up 5 bases and J gave up 2 bases; unmatched junction bases: 6. The CDR3 nucleotides read TGTGCCAGCAGTCTCGCAGGACTAGCGGCCTACAATGAGCAGTTCTTC. It specifies CASSLAGLAAYNEQFF. Drawing the rest from reference TRBV28 and TRBJ2-1, the complete variable domain is DVKVTQSSRYLVKRTGEKVFLECVQDMDHENMFWYRQDPGLGLRLIYFSYDVKMKEKGDIPEGYSVSREKKERFSLILESASTNQTSMYLCASSLAGLAAYNEQFFGPGTRLTVL.

The V call is TRBV5-4, the J call TRBJ2-2, with 10 bases identical to TRBD2. Trimming removed 0 bases from V and 7 bases from J; junction bases left unmatched: 6. Germline lookup yields CDR1 SGHNT and CDR2 YYREEE (reference sequence). CDR3 length: 16 amino acids. The CDR3 coding sequence is TGTGCCAGCAGCTTGGGCCTAGCGGGAGCAGGCGGGGAGCTGTTTTTT. Residues: CASSLGLAGAGGELFF.

Remarks on this clone: The limits of the CDR3 on the DNA are not certain, so only TCRdb's listed CDR3 is given. The chain recombines TRBV7-6 with TRBJ2-7; the DNA was not used to check the table's D call, TRBD1. Germline values: CDR1 SGHVS, CDR2 FNYEAQ. The CDR3 comprises 14 residues, both ends counted. The CDR3: CASSSSTGTYEQYF.

The chain joins TRBV6-5 to TRBJ2-5; D gene ambiguous. The CDR3 spans 13 residues. Germline CDR1 and CDR2: MNHEY and SVGAGI. Trimming removed 6 bases from V and 2 bases from J, with 10 bases in between. CDR3 bases: TGTGCCAGCAGACGCACAGCGCAAGAGACCCAGTACTTC. Encoded protein: CASRRTAQETQYF.

Comments on this clone: The sample carries other DNA sequences with the same CDR3. The chain recombines TRBV19 with TRBJ2-3, with D possibly TRBD2 on 5 matching bases. This CDR3 spans 14 amino acids. The V gene lost 5 bases and the J gene lost 3 bases, with 12 bases spanning the gap. Looked up from germline, CDR1 is LNHDA and CDR2 is SQIVND (reference sequence). CDR3 DNA sequence: TGTGCCAGTAGTCCCCGGACTTCAACAGATACGCAGTATTTT. Translation gives CASSPRTSTDTQYF. The full variable domain, rest sourced from reference TRBV19 and TRBJ2-3, is DGGITQSPKYLFRKEGQNVTLSCEQNLNHDAMYWYRQDPGQGLRLIYYSQIVNDFQKGDIAEGYSVSREKKESFPLTVTSAQKNPTAFYLCASSPRTSTDTQYFGPGTRLTVL.

This clone was seen a single time. This chain's CDR3 is CASRGQVDEQFF. The CDR3 DNA is TGTGCCAGCAGGGGACAGGTCGATGAGCAGTTCTTC. The rearrangement uses TRBV25-1 and TRBJ2-1; TRBD1 matches 8 bases. CDR1 is MGHDK and CDR2 is SYGVNS in the germline V gene. The V gene end was trimmed by 6 bases and the J gene end by 8 bases; junction bases not matched to a gene: 3. The CDR3 length is 12 residues.

This chain connects TRBV6-1 to TRBJ1-1; D ambiguous. Looked up from germline, CDR1 is MNHNS and CDR2 is SASEGT. V lost 8 bases and J lost 3, with 13 bases in between. This CDR3 has 13 amino acids. The CDR3 spells CASHRVGDTEAFF. CDR3 DNA: TGTGCCAGCCATCGGGTGGGAGACACTGAAGCTTTCTTT.

This clone came up once. The chain combines TRBV7-9 with TRBJ1-1, with D perhaps TRBD1 (6 bases). Trimming removed 1 base at V and 6 bases at J, with 6 bases between. CDR3 length: 12 amino acids. Germline CDR1 reads SEHNR; CDR2 reads FQNEAQ (reference sequence). CDR3 sequence: CASSLGGPEAFF. The CDR3 coding sequence is TGTGCCAGCAGCTTAGGGGGGCCTGAAGCTTTCTTT. Based on the CDR3 plus reference TRBV7-9 and TRBJ1-1, the full variable domain is DTGVSQNPRHKITKRGQNVTFRCDPISEHNRLYWYRQTLGQGPEFLTYFQNEAQLEKSRLLSDRFSAERPKGSFSTLEIQRTEQGDSAMYLCASSLGGPEAFFGQGTRLTVV.

The CDR3 region has the DNA TGTGCCAGCACCAGAGCAGGGCTAGCGGATACGCAGTATTTT. Its protein is CASTRAGLADTQYF. This chain uses TRBV7-2 with TRBJ2-3; a possible D gene is TRBD2 (6 bases). This CDR3 contains 14 residues. Looked up from germline, CDR1 is SGHTA and CDR2 is FQGNSA. V lost 7 bases and J 6 bases, leaving 17 bases between the germline ends.

The chain couples TRBV25-1 to TRBJ1-5; D remains ambiguous. Germline-derived CDR1 and CDR2 are MGHDK and SYGVNS. The CDR3 sequence is 14 residues long. V was trimmed by 3 bases and J by 3 bases, leaving 9 bases between them. Here the CDR3 reads CASSEVGSNQPQHF. For the CDR3, the DNA is TGTGCCAGCAGTGAGGTCGGTTCCAATCAGCCCCAGCATTTT.

The rearrangement links TRBV6-5 to TRBJ2-2; no firm D call. V was clipped by 5 bases and J by 1 base, with 5 bases between them. The CDR3 covers 13 residues. Germline values: CDR1 MNHEY, CDR2 SVGAGI. The CDR3 loop reads CASSTVNTGELFF. The CDR3, as DNA: TGTGCCAGCAGTACTGTGAACACCGGGGAGCTGTTTTTT.

The gene calls are TRBV6-1 and TRBJ2-7; D tentatively fits TRBD1 or TRBD2 (6 bases each). CDR1 is MNHNS and CDR2 is SASEGT in the germline V gene. The CDR3 loop spans 15 amino acids. The V end lost 2 bases, the J end lost 3 bases, and 14 bases lay between the germline ends. CDR3 in DNA: TGTGCCAGCAGTGAATTAAGAGGGGGGAACTACGAGCAGTACTTC. Its protein product is CASSELRGGNYEQYF.

The CDR3 sequence: CASSLMDTGELFF. The DNA of the CDR3 is TGTGCCAGCAGTTTGATGGACACCGGGGAGCTGTTTTTT. The rearrangement joins TRBV27 to TRBJ2-2, with D unclear. This CDR3 region has 13 residues. The germline gives CDR1 MNHEY, CDR2 SMNVEV (reference sequence). V was shortened by 3 bases and J by 3 bases, with 5 bases between the two germline ends.

V is TRBV5-1 and J is TRBJ2-1; D is possibly TRBD1 or TRBD2 (5 bases each). The germline gives CDR1 SGHRS, CDR2 YFSETQ. Trimming stripped 4 bases from V and 5 bases from J, with 10 bases between. There are 13 residues in the CDR3. The CDR3 DNA sequence: TGCGCCAGCAGCCCCATGGGGGACAATGAGCAGTTCTTC. It codes for CASSPMGDNEQFF.